These T cell receptor beta chains were read from a single sample in a study of cytomegalovirus exposure and HLA in healthy donors. Here immunoSEQ multiplex PCR was the method, and the copy in TCRdb shows in-frame clones only, minus some. This table holds 120,000 to 150,000 clones, around 79% found once. Material: PBMCs. These receptors all come from a woman in her thirties or forties in good health and CMV-seropositive. CDR3s include the opening cysteine and the closing phenylalanine or tryptophan. D genes are given only for firm matches. The size field is filled for only some rows; it gives once, few, many or a size class.

clone size	V gene	D gene	J gene	CDR3 DNA	CDR3 protein
NA	TRBV10-2	TRBD1	TRBJ2-7	TGCGCCAGCAGCCATTTGGGACAGAAGGACGAGCAGTACTTC	CASSHLGQKDEQYF
NA	TRBV5-1	NA	TRBJ2-5	TGCGCCAGCAGCGCGGACTACCGCCAAGAGACCCAGTACTTC	CASSADYRQETQYF
NA	TRBV4-2	NA	TRBJ1-6	TGTGCCAGCAGCCAAGGTCAATACAGAGACAGGTTAAATTCACCCCTCCACTTT	CASSQGQYRDRLNSPLHF
NA	TRBV2	NA	TRBJ2-7	TGTGCCAGCAGTGACCCAAATTCCTACGAGCAGTACTTC	CASSDPNSYEQYF
NA	TRBV5-4	TRBD1	TRBJ2-7	TGTGCCAGCAGCTTAGGGGGCGTCGCCTACGAGCAGTACTTC	CASSLGGVAYEQYF
few	TRBV5-5	TRBD1	TRBJ1-6	TGTGCCAGCAGAAATGACAGGGGAGCGGCCTCGCTCCCCTATAATTCACCCCTCCACTTT	CASRNDRGAASLPYNSPLHF
NA	TRBV25-1	NA	TRBJ1-3	TGTGCCAGCGGAACCTCAGGGGCTGGAAACACCATATATTTT	CASGTSGAGNTIYF
NA	TRBV7-6	NA	TRBJ2-1	TGTGCCAGCAGCTTACAGGCAGCAGGTGTGAATGAGCAGTTCTTC	CASSLQAAGVNEQFF
once	TRBV27	TRBD1	TRBJ2-1	TGTGCCAGCACGACAGGGTCCCTCAACAATGAGCAGTTCTTC	CASTTGSLNNEQFF
NA	TRBV7-9	TRBD1	TRBJ1-2	TGTGCCAGCAGCCTCCCGACAGGGACGGCTAACTATGGCTACACCTTC	CASSLPTGTANYGYTF
NA	TRBV7-3	TRBD2	TRBJ2-1	TGTGCCAGCAGTCTCCCTAGCGGGGGGCGAAACAATGAGCAGTTCTTC	CASSLPSGGRNNEQFF
NA	TRBV7-2	TRBD2	TRBJ2-7	TGTGCCAGCCGGACTAGCGGGGTCTACGAGCAGTACTTC	CASRTSGVYEQYF
NA	TRBV10-3	TRBD1	TRBJ2-7	TGTGCCATCATGTCGGGGACAGGGAGGCCCTACGAGCAGTACTTC	CAIMSGTGRPYEQYF
NA	TRBV4-2	NA	TRBJ1-1	TGTGCCAGCAGCCAAGTTCGAAACAGGAACACTGAAGCTTTCTTT	CASSQVRNRNTEAFF
NA	TRBV6-5	NA	TRBJ1-5	TGTGCCAGCAGTTTATTTTGGGCAGACAATCAGCCCCAGCATTTT	CASSLFWADNQPQHF
few	TRBV27	NA	TRBJ1-4	TGTGCCAGCAGTCTCAATTTCGGTGAAAAACTGTTTTTT	CASSLNFGEKLFF
NA	TRBV28	TRBD1	TRBJ1-1	TGTGCCAGCAGCCGAACAGGGGTTCGCACTGAAGCTTTCTTT	CASSRTGVRTEAFF
once	TRBV25-1	NA	TRBJ1-6	TGTGCCAGCAGAGCATTGGATAATTCACCCCTCCACTTT	CASRALDNSPLHF
NA	TRBV9	TRBD1	TRBJ2-3	TGTGCCAGCAGCGGGGACAGGGGCACAGATACGCAGTATTTT	CASSGDRGTDTQYF
NA	TRBV5-1	NA	TRBJ1-2	TGCGCCAGCAGCTTGGACGCGGTCCGCTACACCTTC	CASSLDAVRYTF
NA	TRBV7-9	NA	TRBJ2-2	TGTGCCAGCAGCCTCGAGACCGGGGAGCTGTTTTTT	CASSLETGELFF
NA	TRBV10-2	TRBD1	TRBJ1-3	TGCGCCAGCAGCTTTACAGGGGGCACTGGAAACACCATATATTTT	CASSFTGGTGNTIYF
NA	TRBV27	NA	TRBJ1-5	TGTGCCAGCAGTTCAGAGGTCCTTCAGCCCCAGCATTTT	CASSSEVLQPQHF
NA	TRBV7-2	NA	TRBJ1-1	TGTGCCAGCAGCTTTTGGTCGGGGGCTGAAGCTTTCTTT	CASSFWSGAEAFF
NA	TRBV2	TRBD2	TRBJ2-2	TGTGCCAGCAGTAGCGGGGGGGCCCCCGGGGAGCTGTTTTTT	CASSSGGAPGELFF
NA	TRBV5-5	TRBD1	TRBJ1-4	TGTGCCAGCAGCTCCCGGACAGGGCAACCTGAAAAACTGTTTTTT	CASSSRTGQPEKLFF
NA	TRBV12-5	NA	TRBJ1-1	TGTGCTAGTGGTCCTTGGTACGGCCGTGGGCTCTCATACGGATCGAACACTGAAGCTTTCTTT	CASGPWYGRGLSYGSNTEAFF
NA	TRBV21-1	NA	TRBJ2-7	TGTGCCAGCAGCCCCCCCGGGGTGACGGGGATCTACGAGCAGTACTTC	CASSPPGVTGIYEQYF
NA	TRBV4-1	NA	TRBJ1-2	TGCGCCAGCAGCCAAGATGGAGGCAGTCTTCCTTCCCAGAAACTCACCAACTATGGCTACACCTTC	CASSQDGGSLPSQKLTNYGYTF
once	TRBV30	TRBD2	TRBJ2-5	TGTGCCTGGAGTGTCGGGTGGCTAGCGGGGGTCGAGACCCAGTACTTC	CAWSVGWLAGVETQYF
NA	TRBV7-7	TRBD1	TRBJ2-5	TGTGCCAGCAGCTCGGGACAGGGAGGGGGCGAGACCCAGTACTTC	CASSSGQGGGETQYF
NA	TRBV10-1	TRBD1	TRBJ2-2	TGCGCCAGCAGTGAGTCAGAGGCAGGGGGCTCGAACACCGGGGAGCTGTTTTTT	CASSESEAGGSNTGELFF
NA	TRBV28	NA	TRBJ1-1	TGTGCCAGCAGACCGGACGGACAGATGAACACTGAAGCTTTCTTT	CASRPDGQMNTEAFF
NA	TRBV4-1	TRBD1	TRBJ2-3	TGCGCCAGCAGCAAGGGACAGGGTACAGATACGCAGTATTTT	CASSKGQGTDTQYF
NA	TRBV7-2	NA	TRBJ2-5	TGTGCCAGCAGCCCCCAGACAAGAGGCGGGACCCAAGAGACCCAGTACTTC	CASSPQTRGGTQETQYF
NA	TRBV28	TRBD1	TRBJ2-7	TGTGCCAGCAGTGGACAGGGCCGGGGGCTCTCCTACGAGCAGTACTTC	CASSGQGRGLSYEQYF
once	TRBV2	TRBD1	TRBJ2-5	TGTGCCAGCAGTGTAGGGACAGGGCACGAGACCCAGTACTTC	CASSVGTGHETQYF
NA	TRBV4-1	TRBD2	TRBJ2-1	TGCGCCAGCAGCCAATTTGGGACTAGTCCCTACAATGAGCAGTTCTTC	CASSQFGTSPYNEQFF
few	TRBV15	TRBD1	TRBJ2-7	TGTGCCACCAGCAGAGGCGGGACAGGGACCTACGAGCAGTACTTC	CATSRGGTGTYEQYF
NA	TRBV10-1	NA	TRBJ2-7	TGCGCCAGCAGCCAAGGGCGGGGGCCACCCTACGAGCAGTACTTC	CASSQGRGPPYEQYF
NA	TRBV18	TRBD1	TRBJ1-5	TGTGCCAGCTCCCTTGGACAGGGGAATCAGCCCCAGCATTTT	CASSLGQGNQPQHF
NA	TRBV5-1	TRBD1	TRBJ1-2	TGCGCCAGCAGCTCCGTTATACCCGGACAGGCAGCTAACTATGGCTACACCTTC	CASSSVIPGQAANYGYTF
NA	TRBV10-3	NA	TRBJ2-3	TGTGCCATCAGTGGCCCTGGGAGGGGGGTCCCAGATACGCAGTATTTT	CAISGPGRGVPDTQYF
NA	TRBV5-1	TRBD1	TRBJ1-3	TGCGCCAGCAGCCGCGGGACAGGGGAAGGAAACACCATATATTTT	CASSRGTGEGNTIYF
NA	TRBV7-2	NA	TRBJ2-5	TGTGCCAGCACCAAATTTTCTGGAGGTAGCGCAGAGACCCAGTACTTC	CASTKFSGGSAETQYF
few	TRBV6-6	NA	TRBJ2-7	TGTGCCAGCAGTGGACACGCAAGCTCCTACGAGCAGTACTTC	CASSGHASSYEQYF
few	TRBV27	TRBD1	TRBJ2-7	TGTGCCAGCAGTCTAAACAGGGGCCCCTACGAGCAGTACTTC	CASSLNRGPYEQYF
NA	TRBV18	NA	TRBJ2-1	TGTGCCAGCTCACCATTGCTAGGAAATGAGCAGTTCTTC	CASSPLLGNEQFF
NA	TRBV5-6	TRBD1	TRBJ2-7	TGTGCCAGCAGCAAGGGACAGGGACACGAGCAGTACTTC	CASSKGQGHEQYF
NA	TRBV6-1	NA	TRBJ2-3	TGTGCCAGTTCGACCGGGGGGCTAAGCACAGATACGCAGTATTTT	CASSTGGLSTDTQYF
few	TRBV5-4	TRBD2	TRBJ2-3	TGTGCCAGCAGCTATAGCGGGGGGGCCGCAGATACGCAGTATTTT	CASSYSGGAADTQYF
NA	TRBV4-1	NA	TRBJ1-1	TGCGCCAGCAGCCAAGGCACAGGGATGAACACTGAAGCTTTCTTT	CASSQGTGMNTEAFF
NA	TRBV15	NA	TRBJ1-1	TGTGCCACCAGCAGAATAAGCGAAATGAACACTGAAGCTTTCTTT	CATSRISEMNTEAFF
once	TRBV29-1	NA	TRBJ1-4	TGCAGCGGCGCCGCGGGGAGTAATGAAAAACTGTTTTTT	CSGAAGSNEKLFF
NA	TRBV19	NA	TRBJ1-5	TGTGCCAGTAGGCGGGGGTTGTGGGGAGATCAGCCCCAGCATTTT	CASRRGLWGDQPQHF